A single sample gave rise to the 4 T cell receptor beta chains below, sequenced in a study of cytomegalovirus exposure and HLA in healthy donors. In the PCR, 60 Vbeta and 13 Jbeta primers were used. The repertoire was sequenced with immunoSEQ multiplex PCR; TCRdb's copy has only in-frame clones and lacks some. The table shows some 240,000 clones, with 80% to 95% occurring only once. Material for sequencing was PBMCs. Every receptor here comes from a girl aged 2-9 years in good health and CMV-seronegative.

This clone appeared a single time. This chain links TRBV6-5 with TRBJ1-5, with TRBD1 matching over 8 bases. The V and J ends lost 6 bases and 5 bases, in that order; junction bases with no gene match: 6. The length of the CDR3 is 14 residues. Germline CDR1 and CDR2: MNHEY and SVGAGI. The CDR3: CASSQNRGYQPQHF. DNA for the CDR3: TGTGCCAGCAGCCAAAACAGGGGGTATCAGCCCCAGCATTTT.

The chain uses TRBV6-5 and TRBJ1-2; no clear D gene. Looked up from germline, CDR1 is MNHEY and CDR2 is SVGAGI. CDR3 size: 14 residues. The V end lost 3 bases, the J end lost 3 bases, and 11 bases lay between the germline ends. The CDR3 loop reads CASSYEGIHYGYTF. CDR3 DNA sequence: TGTGCCAGCAGTTATGAGGGAATACACTATGGCTACACCTTC.

The chain couples TRBV5-1 to TRBJ1-1, with a possible D match to TRBD1 (5 bases). CDR1 and CDR2 (germline): SGHRS, YFSETQ. The CDR3 consists of 14 residues. V gave up 1 base and J gave up 6 bases, with 13 bases separating them. The CDR3 here is CASSLSGREPEAFF. Written as DNA, the CDR3 is TGCGCCAGCAGCTTGTCAGGGCGGGAGCCTGAAGCTTTCTTT.

The chain couples TRBV14 to TRBJ1-2; maybe TRBD1 (6 bases). V lost 2 bases to trimming and J lost 1 base, with 11 bases between them. Germline loops: CDR1 SGHDN, CDR2 FVKESK. The CDR3 sequence is 15 residues long. DNA for the CDR3: TGTGCCAGCAGCCAATGGGGGACAAATAACTATGGCTACACCTTC. This gives the protein CASSQWGTNNYGYTF.